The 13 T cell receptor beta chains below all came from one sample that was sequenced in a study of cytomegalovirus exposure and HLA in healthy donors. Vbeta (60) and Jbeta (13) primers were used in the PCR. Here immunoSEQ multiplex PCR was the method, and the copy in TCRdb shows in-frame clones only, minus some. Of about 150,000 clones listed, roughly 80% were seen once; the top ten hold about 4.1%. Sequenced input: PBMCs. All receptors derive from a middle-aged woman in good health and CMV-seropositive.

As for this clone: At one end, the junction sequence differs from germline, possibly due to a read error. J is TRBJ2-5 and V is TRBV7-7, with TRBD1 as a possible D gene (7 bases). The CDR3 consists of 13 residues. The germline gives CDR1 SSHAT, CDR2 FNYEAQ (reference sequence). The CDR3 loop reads CASRGDRASEQYF. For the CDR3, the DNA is TGTGCTAGCAGGGGGGACAGAGCGTCAGAGCAGTACTTC.

The CDR3 loop is CASSPSTGGFDEQYF. As DNA, the CDR3 is TGTGCCAGCTCACCGTCTACAGGGGGGTTCGACGAGCAGTACTTC. This chain links TRBV18 with TRBJ2-7; TRBD1 matches at 8 bases. CDR3 length: 15 amino acids. Losses at the gene ends were 3 bases for V and 5 bases for J; bases not matched to a gene: 9. From germline, CDR1 is KGHSH and CDR2 LQKENI.

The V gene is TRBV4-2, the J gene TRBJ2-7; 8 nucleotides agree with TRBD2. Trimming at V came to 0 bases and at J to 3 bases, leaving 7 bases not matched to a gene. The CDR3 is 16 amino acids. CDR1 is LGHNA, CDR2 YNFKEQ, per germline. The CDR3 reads CASSQDGSGTGYEQYF. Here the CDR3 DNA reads TGTGCCAGCAGCCAAGATGGTAGCGGGACCGGCTACGAGCAGTACTTC.

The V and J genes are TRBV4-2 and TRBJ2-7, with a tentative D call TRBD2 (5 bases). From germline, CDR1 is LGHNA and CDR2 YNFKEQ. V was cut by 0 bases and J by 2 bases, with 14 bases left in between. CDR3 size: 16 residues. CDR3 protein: CASSQDLRTGTYEQYF. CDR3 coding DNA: TGTGCCAGCAGCCAAGATCTTCGGACGGGAACCTACGAGCAGTACTTC.

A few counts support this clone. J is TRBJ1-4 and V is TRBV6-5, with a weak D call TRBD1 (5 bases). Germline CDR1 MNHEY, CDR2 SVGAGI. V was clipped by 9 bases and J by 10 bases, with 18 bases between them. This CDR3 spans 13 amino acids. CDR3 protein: CASQNRDGGKLFF. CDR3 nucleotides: TGTGCCAGTCAAAACCGGGACGGGGGAAAACTGTTTTTT.

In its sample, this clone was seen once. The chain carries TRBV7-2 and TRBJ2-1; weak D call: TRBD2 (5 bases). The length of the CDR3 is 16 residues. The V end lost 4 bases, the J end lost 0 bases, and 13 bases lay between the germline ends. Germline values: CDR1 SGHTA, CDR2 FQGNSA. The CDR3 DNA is TGTGCCAGCAGCTACCGGACTCGGAGCTCCTACAATGAGCAGTTCTTC. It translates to CASSYRTRSSYNEQFF.

This CDR3 is CASSIESLGRGEKETQYF. The CDR3 region has the DNA TGTGCCAGTAGTATAGAATCTCTCGGGAGGGGGGAAAAAGAGACCCAGTACTTC. The chain uses TRBV19 and TRBJ2-5; 8 nucleotides agree with TRBD2. CDR1 is LNHDA, CDR2 SQIVND, per germline (reference sequence). This CDR3 has 18 amino acids. Trimming removed 0 bases from V and 3 bases from J; junction bases left unmatched: 12. Full variable domain (remainder filled in from reference TRBV19 and TRBJ2-5): DGGITQSPKYLFRKEGQNVTLSCEQNLNHDAMYWYRQDPGQGLRLIYYSQIVNDFQKGDIAEGYSVSREKKESFPLTVTSAQKNPTAFYLCASSIESLGRGEKETQYFGPGTRLLVL.

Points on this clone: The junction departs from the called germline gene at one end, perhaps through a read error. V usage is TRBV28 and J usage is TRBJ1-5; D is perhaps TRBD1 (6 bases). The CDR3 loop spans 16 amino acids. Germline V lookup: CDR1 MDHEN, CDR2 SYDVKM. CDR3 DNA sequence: TGTGCCAGCAGTCGCCAGACAGGTCTAAGCAATCAGCTCCAGCATTTT. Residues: CASSRQTGLSNQLQHF.

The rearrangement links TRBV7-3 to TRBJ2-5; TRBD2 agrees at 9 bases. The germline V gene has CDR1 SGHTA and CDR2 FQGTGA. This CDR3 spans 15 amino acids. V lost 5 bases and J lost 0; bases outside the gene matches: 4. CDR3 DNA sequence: TGTGCCAGCAGCCTTAGCGGGAGCGACCAAGAGACCCAGTACTTC. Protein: CASSLSGSDQETQYF.

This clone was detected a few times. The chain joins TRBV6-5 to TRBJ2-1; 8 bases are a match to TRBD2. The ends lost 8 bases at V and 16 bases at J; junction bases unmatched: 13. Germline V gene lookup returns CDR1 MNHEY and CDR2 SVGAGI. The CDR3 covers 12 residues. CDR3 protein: CASAASGRRNFF. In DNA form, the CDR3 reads TGTGCCAGCGCGGCGAGCGGGAGAAGAAATTTCTTC.

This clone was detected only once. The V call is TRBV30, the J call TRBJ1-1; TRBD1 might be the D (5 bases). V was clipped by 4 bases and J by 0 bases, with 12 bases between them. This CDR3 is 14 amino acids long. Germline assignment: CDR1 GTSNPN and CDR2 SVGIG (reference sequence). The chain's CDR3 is CAWTWGVMNTEAFF. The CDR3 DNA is TGTGCCTGGACCTGGGGGGTGATGAACACTGAAGCTTTCTTT.

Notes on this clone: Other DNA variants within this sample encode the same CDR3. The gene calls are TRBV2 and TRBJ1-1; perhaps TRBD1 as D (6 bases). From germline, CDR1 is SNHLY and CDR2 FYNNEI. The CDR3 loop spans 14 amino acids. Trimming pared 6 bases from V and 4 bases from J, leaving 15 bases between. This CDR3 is CASSQDRQGTEAFF. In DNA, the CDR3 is TGTGCCAGCAGCCAGGACAGACAAGGCACTGAAGCTTTCTTT.

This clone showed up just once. For the CDR3, the DNA is TGTGCCAGCAGCGAGAAACGGGAGACCCAGTACTTC. Amino acid sequence: CASSEKRETQYF. The chain links TRBV2 to TRBJ2-5; no clear D. Germline V gives CDR1 SNHLY, CDR2 FYNNEI. The CDR3 contains 12 residues. Trimming removed 6 bases at V and 5 bases at J, with 10 bases between.